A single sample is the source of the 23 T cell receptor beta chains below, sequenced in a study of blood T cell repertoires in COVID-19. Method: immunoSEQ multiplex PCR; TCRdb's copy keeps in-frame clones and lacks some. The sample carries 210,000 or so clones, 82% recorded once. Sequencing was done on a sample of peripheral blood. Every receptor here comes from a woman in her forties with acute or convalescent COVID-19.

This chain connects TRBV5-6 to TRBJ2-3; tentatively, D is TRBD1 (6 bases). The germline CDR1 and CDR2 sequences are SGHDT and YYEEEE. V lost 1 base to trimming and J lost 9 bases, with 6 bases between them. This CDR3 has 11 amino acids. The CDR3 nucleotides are TGTGCCAGCAGCTTGACAGGGACGCAGTATTTT. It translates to CASSLTGTQYF.

CDR3: CAWSRQGVIGAFF. The CDR3 DNA reads as TGTGCCTGGAGTCGACAGGGCGTGATAGGAGCTTTCTTT. This chain links TRBV30 with TRBJ1-1; 7 bases align to TRBD1. Per germline, CDR1 GTSNPN and CDR2 SVGIG (reference sequence). This CDR3 has 13 residues. V lost 2 bases to trimming and J lost 10 bases; unmatched junction nucleotides: 10.

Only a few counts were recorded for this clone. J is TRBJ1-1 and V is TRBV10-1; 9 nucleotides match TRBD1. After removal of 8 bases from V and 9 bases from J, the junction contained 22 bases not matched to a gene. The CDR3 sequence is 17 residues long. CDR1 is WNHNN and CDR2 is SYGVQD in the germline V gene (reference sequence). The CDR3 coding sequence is TGCGCCAGCCGGACAGGGGCCTCCCGGAACCCTTTTGTACAAGCTTTCTTT. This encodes CASRTGASRNPFVQAFF.

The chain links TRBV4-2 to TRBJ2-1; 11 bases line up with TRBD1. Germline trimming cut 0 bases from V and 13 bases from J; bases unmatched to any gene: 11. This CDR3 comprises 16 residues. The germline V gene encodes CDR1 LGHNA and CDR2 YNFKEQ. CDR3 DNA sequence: TGTGCCAGCAGCCAAGATAGGGGACAGGGGGGCCGAGAACAGTTCTTC. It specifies CASSQDRGQGGREQFF.

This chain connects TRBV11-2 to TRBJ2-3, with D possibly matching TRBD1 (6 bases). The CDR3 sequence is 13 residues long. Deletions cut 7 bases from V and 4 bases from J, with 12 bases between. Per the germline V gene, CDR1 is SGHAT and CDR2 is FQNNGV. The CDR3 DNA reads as TGTGCCAGCACCCTCTCAGGGGCAGATACGCAGTATTTT. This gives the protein CASTLSGADTQYF.

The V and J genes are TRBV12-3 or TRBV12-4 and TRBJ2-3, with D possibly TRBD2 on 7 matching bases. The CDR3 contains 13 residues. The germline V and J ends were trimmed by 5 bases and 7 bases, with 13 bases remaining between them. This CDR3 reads CASSPSGGNTQYF. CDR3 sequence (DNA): TGTGCCAGCAGTCCCTCGGGGGGCAATACGCAGTATTTT.

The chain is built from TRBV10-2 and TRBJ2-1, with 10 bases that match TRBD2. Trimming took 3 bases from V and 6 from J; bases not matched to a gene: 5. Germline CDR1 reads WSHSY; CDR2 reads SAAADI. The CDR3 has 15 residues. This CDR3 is CASSDSVAGGNEQFF. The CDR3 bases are TGCGCCAGCAGTGATTCGGTAGCGGGGGGCAATGAGCAGTTCTTC.

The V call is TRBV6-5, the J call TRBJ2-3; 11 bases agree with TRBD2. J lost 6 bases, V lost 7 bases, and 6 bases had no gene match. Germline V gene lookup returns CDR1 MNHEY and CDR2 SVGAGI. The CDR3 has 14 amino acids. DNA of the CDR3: TGTGCCAGCAAGGGGGGGACTAGCGGTGATACGCAGTATTTT. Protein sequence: CASKGGTSGDTQYF.

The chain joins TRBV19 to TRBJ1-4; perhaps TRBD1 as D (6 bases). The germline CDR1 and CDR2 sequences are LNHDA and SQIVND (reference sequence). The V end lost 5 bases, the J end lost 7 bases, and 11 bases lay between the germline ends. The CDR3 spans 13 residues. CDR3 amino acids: CASSAAQGEKLFF. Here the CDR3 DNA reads TGTGCCAGTAGTGCCGCACAGGGTGAAAAACTGTTTTTT.

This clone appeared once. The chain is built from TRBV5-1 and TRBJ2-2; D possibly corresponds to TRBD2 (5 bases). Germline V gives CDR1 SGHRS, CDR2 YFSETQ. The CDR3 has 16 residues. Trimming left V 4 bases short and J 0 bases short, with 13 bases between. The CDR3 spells CASSPRTGTNTGELFF. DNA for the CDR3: TGCGCCAGCAGCCCTAGGACGGGAACGAACACCGGGGAGCTGTTTTTT.

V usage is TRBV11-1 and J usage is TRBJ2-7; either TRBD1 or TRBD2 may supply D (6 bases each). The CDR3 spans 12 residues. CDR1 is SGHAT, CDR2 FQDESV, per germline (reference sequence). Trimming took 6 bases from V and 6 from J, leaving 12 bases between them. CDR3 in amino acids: CASSLQGGEQYF. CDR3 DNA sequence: TGTGCCAGCAGTTTACAGGGAGGCGAGCAGTACTTC. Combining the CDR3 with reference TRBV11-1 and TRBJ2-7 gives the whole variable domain EAEVAQSPRYKITEKSQAVAFWCDPISGHATLYWYRQILGQGPELLVQFQDESVVDDSQLPKDRFSAERLKGVDSTLKIQPAELGDSAMYLCASSLQGGEQYFGPGTRLTVT.

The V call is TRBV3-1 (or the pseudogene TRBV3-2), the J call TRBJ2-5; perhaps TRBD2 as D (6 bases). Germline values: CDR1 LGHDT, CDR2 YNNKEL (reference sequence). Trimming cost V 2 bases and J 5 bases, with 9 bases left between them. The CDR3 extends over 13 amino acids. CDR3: CASSQLGRETQYF. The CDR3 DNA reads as TGTGCCAGCAGCCAACTGGGGAGGGAGACCCAGTACTTC.

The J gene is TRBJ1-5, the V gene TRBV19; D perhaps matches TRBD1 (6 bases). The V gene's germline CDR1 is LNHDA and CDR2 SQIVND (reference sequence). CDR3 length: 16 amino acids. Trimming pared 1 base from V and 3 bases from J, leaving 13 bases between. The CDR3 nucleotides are TGTGCCAGTAGTATAGTGGGGGCCTTCATCAATCAGCCCCAGCATTTT. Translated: CASSIVGAFINQPQHF.

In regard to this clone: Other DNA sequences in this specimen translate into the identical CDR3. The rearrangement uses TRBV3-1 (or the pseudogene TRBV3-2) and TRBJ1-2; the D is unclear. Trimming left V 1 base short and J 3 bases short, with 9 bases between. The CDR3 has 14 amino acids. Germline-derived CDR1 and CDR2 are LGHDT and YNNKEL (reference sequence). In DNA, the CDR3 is TGTGCCAGCAGCCAAGGAACAGCATACTATGGCTACACCTTC. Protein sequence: CASSQGTAYYGYTF.

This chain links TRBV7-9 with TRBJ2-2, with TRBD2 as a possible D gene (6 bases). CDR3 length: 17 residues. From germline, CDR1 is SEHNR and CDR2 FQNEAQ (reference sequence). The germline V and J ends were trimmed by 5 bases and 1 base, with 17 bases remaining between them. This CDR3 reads CASSPKVTGENTGELFF. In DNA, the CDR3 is TGTGCCAGCAGCCCAAAGGTGACGGGAGAGAACACCGGGGAGCTGTTTTTT.

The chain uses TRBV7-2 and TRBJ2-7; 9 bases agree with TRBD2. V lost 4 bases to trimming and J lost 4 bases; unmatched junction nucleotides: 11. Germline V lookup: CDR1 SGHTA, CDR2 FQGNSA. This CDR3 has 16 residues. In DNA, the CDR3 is TGTGCCAGCAGCTCCGCCCTTTCTAGCGGGAATTACGAGCAGTACTTC. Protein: CASSSALSSGNYEQYF. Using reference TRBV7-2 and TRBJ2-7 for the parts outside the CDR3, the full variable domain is GAGVSQSPSNKVTEKGKDVELRCDPISGHTALYWYRQSLGQGLEFLIYFQGNSAPDKSGLPSDRFSAERTGGSVSTLTIQRTQQEDSAVYLCASSSALSSGNYEQYFGPGTRLTVT.

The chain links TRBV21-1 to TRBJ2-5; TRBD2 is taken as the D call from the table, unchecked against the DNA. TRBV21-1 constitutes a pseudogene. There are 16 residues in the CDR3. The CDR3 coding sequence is TGTGCCAGCATAGCGACTCTCGGCCCGTACCAAGAGACCCAGTACTTC. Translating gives CASIATLGPYQETQYF.

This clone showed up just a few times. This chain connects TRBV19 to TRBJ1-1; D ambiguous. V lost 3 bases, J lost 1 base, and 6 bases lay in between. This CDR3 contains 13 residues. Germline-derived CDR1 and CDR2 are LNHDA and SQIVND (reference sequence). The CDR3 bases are TGTGCCAGTAGTATGAACACGAACACTGAAGCTTTCTTT. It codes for CASSMNTNTEAFF. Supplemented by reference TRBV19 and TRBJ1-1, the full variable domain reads DGGITQSPKYLFRKEGQNVTLSCEQNLNHDAMYWYRQDPGQGLRLIYYSQIVNDFQKGDIAEGYSVSREKKESFPLTVTSAQKNPTAFYLCASSMNTNTEAFFGQGTRLTVV.

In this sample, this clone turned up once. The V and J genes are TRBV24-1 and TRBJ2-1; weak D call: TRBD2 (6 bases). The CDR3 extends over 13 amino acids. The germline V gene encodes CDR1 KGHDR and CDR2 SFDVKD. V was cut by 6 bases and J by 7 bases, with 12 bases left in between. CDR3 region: CATSKGLLNEQFF. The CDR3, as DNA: TGTGCCACCAGTAAGGGACTTCTTAATGAGCAGTTCTTC.

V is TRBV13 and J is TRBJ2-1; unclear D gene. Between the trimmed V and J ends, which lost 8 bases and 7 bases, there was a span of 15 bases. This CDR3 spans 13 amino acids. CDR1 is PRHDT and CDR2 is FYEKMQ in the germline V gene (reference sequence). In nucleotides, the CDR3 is TGTGCCAGCGTCTCGGCTAGTGTAAATGAGCAGTTCTTC. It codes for CASVSASVNEQFF.

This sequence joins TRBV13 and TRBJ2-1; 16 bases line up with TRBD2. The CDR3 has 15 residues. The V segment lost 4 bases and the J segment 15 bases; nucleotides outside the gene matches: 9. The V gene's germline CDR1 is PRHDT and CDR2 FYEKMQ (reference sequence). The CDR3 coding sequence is TGTGCCAGCAGCTCCAAGGGACTAGCGGGAGGGGTTGGGTTCTTC. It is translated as CASSSKGLAGGVGFF. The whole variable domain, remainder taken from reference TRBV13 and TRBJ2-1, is AAGVIQSPRHLIKEKRETATLKCYPIPRHDTVYWYQQGPGQDPQFLISFYEKMQSDKGSIPDRFSAQQFSDYHSELNMSSLELGDSALYFCASSSKGLAGGVGFFGPGTRLTVL.

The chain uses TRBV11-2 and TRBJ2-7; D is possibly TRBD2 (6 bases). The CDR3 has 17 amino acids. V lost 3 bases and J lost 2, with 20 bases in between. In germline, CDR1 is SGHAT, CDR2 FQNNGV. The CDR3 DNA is TGTGCCAGCAGCTTCCGACTTCCGGGGGAGCGTCCCTACGAGCAGTACTTC. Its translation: CASSFRLPGERPYEQYF.

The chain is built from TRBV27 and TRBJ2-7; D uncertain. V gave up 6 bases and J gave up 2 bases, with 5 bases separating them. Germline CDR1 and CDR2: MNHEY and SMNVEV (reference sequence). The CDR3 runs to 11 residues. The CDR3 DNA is TGTGCCAGCAGACAAGCCTACGAGCAGTACTTC. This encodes CASRQAYEQYF.